The 16 T cell receptor beta chains reported below all come from one sample, sequenced in a study of blood T cells in healthy people across ages. A second PCR, run for about 7 to 11 cycles, used a sample-barcoded 5' primer plus a J-beta primer mix. TCRdb reanalysed the 5' RACE reads using MiXCR and keeps one entry per CDR3 protein. The sample lists 750,000 to 850,000 distinct CDR3 sequences, 25% occurring once. The same specimen was also included in a second study, on T cells of mothers and their children.

The sample was blood. The origin of the receptors is a boy aged 10-17 years in good health.

This clonotype was recorded at least ten times. The chain is built from TRBV5-6 and TRBJ1-6; D is ambiguous. From germline, CDR1 is SGHDT and CDR2 YYEEEE. The CDR3 is made up of 17 amino acids. Trimming left V 2 bases short and J 0 bases short, with 12 bases between. CDR3 amino acids: CASSLPGGSSYNSPLHF. Written as DNA, the CDR3 is TGTGCCAGCAGCTTACCGGGAGGGAGCTCCTATAATTCACCCCTCCACTTT.

This clonotype has more than one count but fewer than ten. The J gene is TRBJ2-5, the V gene TRBV29-1; no clear D gene. V was clipped by 3 bases and J by 4 bases, with 15 bases between them. Germline assignment: CDR1 SQVTM and CDR2 ANQGSEA. CDR3 length equals 14 residues. CDR3 DNA: TGCAGCGTTGAGGTTCCCCTCAAACGAGAGACCCAGTACTTC. Translating it yields CSVEVPLKRETQYF. Full variable domain (rest looked up from reference TRBV29-1 and TRBJ2-5): SAVISQKPSRDICQRGTSLTIQCQVDSQVTMMFWYRQQPGQSLTLIATANQGSEATYESGFVIDKFPISRPNLTFSTLTVSNMSPEDSSIYLCSVEVPLKRETQYFGPGTRLLVL.

The genes are TRBV7-9 and TRBJ2-5, with D maybe TRBD1 (6 bases). Trimming left V 5 bases short and J 1 base short, with 14 bases between. The CDR3 sequence is 15 residues long. Germline CDR1 SEHNR, CDR2 FQNEAQ (reference sequence). The CDR3 DNA sequence: TGTGCCAGCAGCACCGGACAGTCCTTCCAAGAGACCCAGTACTTC. This gives the protein CASSTGQSFQETQYF.

The chain couples TRBV7-9 to TRBJ2-7, with TRBD2 matching over 8 bases. Germline CDR1 is SEHNR and CDR2 is FQNEAQ (reference sequence). The V gene end was trimmed by 4 bases and the J gene end by 3 bases; junction bases not matched to a gene: 11. The CDR3 consists of 16 residues. The CDR3 coding sequence is TGTGCCAGCAGCTGGGCGGGGGGCGCGCCCGACTACGAGCAGTACTTC. Translation: CASSWAGGAPDYEQYF.

There are a few counts of this clonotype. The J gene is TRBJ2-5, the V gene TRBV20-1; D call uncertain. V was cut by 1 base and J by 5 bases, with 8 bases left in between. Per the germline V gene, CDR1 is DFQATT and CDR2 is SNEGSKA (reference sequence). This CDR3 has 12 residues. The CDR3 nucleotides read TGCAGTGCTAGAGCTGAAGGGGAGACCCAGTACTTC. It encodes CSARAEGETQYF.

This clonotype was seen only a few times. This sequence joins TRBV2 and TRBJ1-3; TRBD1 is a possible D gene (5 bases). The CDR3 loop spans 16 amino acids. The germline V gene has CDR1 SNHLY and CDR2 FYNNEI. Trimming shortened V by 3 bases and J by 0 bases, and 12 bases separated the two germline ends. CDR3: CASSETGTSSGNTIYF. In DNA form, the CDR3 reads TGTGCCAGCAGTGAGACGGGGACCAGCTCTGGAAACACCATATATTTT. Full variable domain (remainder filled in from reference TRBV2 and TRBJ1-3): EPEVTQTPSHQVTQMGQEVILRCVPISNHLYFYWYRQILGQKVEFLVSFYNNEISEKSEIFDDQFSVERPDGSNFTLKIRSTKLEDSAMYFCASSETGTSSGNTIYFGEGSWLTVV.

This clonotype turned up a few times. This chain links TRBV20-1 with TRBJ1-5, with D unclear. Germline CDR1 is DFQATT and CDR2 is SNEGSKA (reference sequence). CDR3 size: 13 residues. Trimming left V 3 bases short and J 5 bases short, with 11 bases between. CDR3 sequence (DNA): TGCAGTGCTAGCACTGAACCCCATCAGCCCCAGCATTTT. Translated: CSASTEPHQPQHF.

The chain employs TRBV27 and TRBJ2-5; TRBD2 agrees at 14 bases. The end of the DNA fits TRBJ2-7 better, so the J call may be wrong. Germline CDR1 reads MNHEY; CDR2 reads SMNVEV (reference sequence). CDR3 length: 18 amino acids. CDR3 sequence: CASSLFPPTSGGVYEQYF. CDR3 bases: TGTGCCAGCAGTTTATTCCCCCCGACTAGCGGGGGGGTCTACGAGCAGTACTTC.

The chain has TRBV7-2 and TRBJ2-1; 7 bases are a match to TRBD1. V lost 5 bases, J lost 8 bases, and 6 bases stayed unmatched. The CDR3 has 13 amino acids. Germline V gene sequence: CDR1 SGHTA, CDR2 FQGNSA. The CDR3 sequence: CASSKDRNYEQFF. The CDR3 DNA reads TGTGCCAGCAGCAAGGACAGGAACTATGAGCAGTTCTTC.

This chain's CDR3 is CASRLTSGAREQYF. CDR3 in DNA: TGCGCCAGCAGGTTGACTAGCGGGGCTAGAGAGCAGTACTTC. V and J are TRBV5-1 and TRBJ2-5, with 11 bases lining up with TRBD2. J lost 11 bases, V lost 5 bases, and 11 bases had no gene match. Per the germline V gene, CDR1 is SGHRS and CDR2 is YFSETQ. The CDR3 sequence is 14 residues long.

The V gene is TRBV2, the J gene TRBJ2-5; no firm D call. The CDR3 length is 12 residues. The V end lost 8 bases, the J end lost 4 bases, and 11 bases lay between the germline ends. Germline CDR1 and CDR2: SNHLY and FYNNEI. Here the CDR3 DNA reads TGTGCCAGCGGGCCTAGTTCAGAGACCCAGTACTTC. Protein: CASGPSSETQYF.

This clonotype was counted a few times. CDR3 amino acids: CASRDTYNYGYTF. CDR3 DNA sequence: TGTGCCAGTAGGGACACTTACAACTATGGCTACACCTTC. The chain is built from TRBV6-5 and TRBJ1-2; possibly TRBD1 for D (6 bases). With 9 bases removed from V and 2 bases from J, the gap between germline ends came to 13 bases. The V gene's germline CDR1 is MNHEY and CDR2 SVGAGI. This CDR3 is 13 amino acids long.

This clonotype showed up just a few times. The DNA is left out, because the CDR3 cannot be placed on it with certainty; the CDR3 is given as TCRdb lists it. V gene TRBV7-5 combines with J gene TRBJ2-5; TRBD2 was called by the table and not checked on the DNA. TRBV7-5 is classified as a pseudogene. Including both end residues, the CDR3 is 17 amino acids long. CDR3 loop: CISVSEARRLALDEQYF.

V is TRBV12-3 or TRBV12-4 and J is TRBJ1-2; perhaps TRBD1 as D (5 bases). Trimming took off 7 bases at V and 2 bases at J, with 14 bases between the two ends. The CDR3 loop spans 14 amino acids. The CDR3 loop reads CASKGNGENYGYTF. Written as DNA, the CDR3 is TGTGCCAGCAAGGGGAATGGGGAAAACTATGGCTACACCTTC.

This clonotype was detected many times. At one of its ends the junction is not consistent with the germline gene, which may arise from a read error. V and J are TRBV7-9 and TRBJ2-7; 10 positions match TRBD1. Germline CDR1 reads SEHNR; CDR2 reads FQNEAQ (reference sequence). This CDR3 has 15 amino acids. CDR3 sequence (DNA): TGTGCCAGCAGTTTAGTGGGGACAGGGGCCTACGAGCAGTACTTC. It specifies CASSLVGTGAYEQYF.

This clonotype occurred a few times. J is TRBJ1-1 and V is TRBV28; D not resolved. CDR1 is MDHEN and CDR2 is SYDVKM in the germline V gene. CDR3 length: 14 amino acids. Trimming took 5 bases from V and 1 from J, leaving 11 bases between them. The CDR3 sequence: CASSLLWENTEAFF. DNA of the CDR3: TGTGCCAGCAGTCTCCTCTGGGAGAACACTGAAGCTTTCTTT.